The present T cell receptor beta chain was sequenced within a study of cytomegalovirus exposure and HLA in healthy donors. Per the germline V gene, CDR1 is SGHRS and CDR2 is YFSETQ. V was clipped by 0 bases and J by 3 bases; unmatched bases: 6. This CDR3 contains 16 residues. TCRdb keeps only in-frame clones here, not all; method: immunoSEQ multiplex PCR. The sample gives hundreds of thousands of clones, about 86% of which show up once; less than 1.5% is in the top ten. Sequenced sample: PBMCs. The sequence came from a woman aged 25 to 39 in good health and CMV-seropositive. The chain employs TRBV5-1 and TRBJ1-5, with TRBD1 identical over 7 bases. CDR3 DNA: TGCGCCAGCAGCTTGGGTAGGGGGCAGAACAATCAGCCCCAGCATTTT. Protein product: CASSLGRGQNNQPQHF.